Reported below is one T cell receptor (beta chain). The data derive from a study of T cell changes during pregnancy in multiple sclerosis. Clones were read by immunoSEQ multiplex PCR, and TCRdb kept only the in-frame ones, dropping some. The repertoire includes around 63,000 clones, about 91% of them detected once, and more than 1.1% sits in the top ten. Source: peripheral blood, taken after pregnancy. This clonotype was sampled from a female donor with multiple sclerosis, enrolled in a pregnancy study.

For the CDR3, the DNA is TGTGCGGTCACGGGGGGCTCTCCTTCTATCGAGCAGTACTTC. Its protein is CAVTGGSPSIEQYF. The chain recombines TRBV6-5 with TRBJ2-7, with D tentatively TRBD2 (7 bases). The length of the CDR3 is 14 residues. From germline, CDR1 is MNHEY and CDR2 SVGAGI.